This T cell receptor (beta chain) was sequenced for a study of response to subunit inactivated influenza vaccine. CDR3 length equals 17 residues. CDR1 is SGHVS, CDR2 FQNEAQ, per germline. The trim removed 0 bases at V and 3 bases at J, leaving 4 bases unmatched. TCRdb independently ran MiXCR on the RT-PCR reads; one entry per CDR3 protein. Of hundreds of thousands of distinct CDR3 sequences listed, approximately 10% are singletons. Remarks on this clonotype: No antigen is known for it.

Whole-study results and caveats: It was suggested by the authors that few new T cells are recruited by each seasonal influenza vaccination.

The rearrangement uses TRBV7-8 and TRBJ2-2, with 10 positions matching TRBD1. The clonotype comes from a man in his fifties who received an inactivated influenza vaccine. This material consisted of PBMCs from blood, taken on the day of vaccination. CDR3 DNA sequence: TGTGCCAGCAGCTTAGCGTTAGGACAGGGGGACACCGGGGAGCTGTTTTTT. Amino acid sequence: CASSLALGQGDTGELFF.